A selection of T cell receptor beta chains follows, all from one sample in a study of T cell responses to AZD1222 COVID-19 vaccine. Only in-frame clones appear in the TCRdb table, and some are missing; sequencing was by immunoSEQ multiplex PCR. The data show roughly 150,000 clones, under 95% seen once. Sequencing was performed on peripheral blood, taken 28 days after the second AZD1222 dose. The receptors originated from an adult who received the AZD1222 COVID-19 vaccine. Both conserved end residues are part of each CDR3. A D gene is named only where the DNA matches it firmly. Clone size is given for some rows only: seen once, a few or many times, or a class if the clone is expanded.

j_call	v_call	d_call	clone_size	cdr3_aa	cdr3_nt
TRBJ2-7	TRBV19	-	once	CASSIVHSPYEQYF	TGTGCCAGTAGTATAGTGCACAGCCCCTACGAGCAGTACTTC
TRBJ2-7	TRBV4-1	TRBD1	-	CASSQGQGAYEQYF	TGCGCCAGCAGCCAAGGACAGGGGGCCTACGAGCAGTACTTC
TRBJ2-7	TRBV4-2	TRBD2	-	CASSQESSGGSYEQYF	TGTGCCAGCAGCCAAGAATCTAGCGGGGGGTCCTACGAGCAGTACTTC
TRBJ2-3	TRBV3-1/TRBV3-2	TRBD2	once	CASSQETAGYSTDTQYF	TGTGCCAGCAGCCAAGAAACAGCGGGATATAGCACAGATACGCAGTATTTT
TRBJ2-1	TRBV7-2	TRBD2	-	CASSLAGTSSYNEQFF	TGTGCCAGCAGTTTAGCGGGGACGAGCTCCTACAATGAGCAGTTCTTC
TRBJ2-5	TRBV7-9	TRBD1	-	CASSPGTGLTQYF	TGTGCCAGCAGCCCGGGGACAGGGTTGACCCAGTACTTC
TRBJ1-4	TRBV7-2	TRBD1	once	CASSLASRDRPEKLFF	TGTGCCAGCAGCTTAGCGTCCCGGGACAGACCTGAAAAACTGTTTTTT
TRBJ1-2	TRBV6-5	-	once	CASSVGRSFYGYTF	TGTGCCAGCAGCGTAGGACGGTCCTTCTATGGCTACACCTTC
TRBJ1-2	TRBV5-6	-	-	CASSTTGYGYTF	TGTGCCAGCAGCACCACAGGCTATGGCTACACCTTC
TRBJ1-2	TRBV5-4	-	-	CASSRPATAYGYTF	TGTGCCAGCAGCCGGCCAGCTACGGCCTATGGCTACACCTTC
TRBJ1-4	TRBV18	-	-	CASSPSGTQLTNEKLFF	TGTGCCAGCTCACCTTCCGGGACACAACTAACTAATGAAAAACTGTTTTTT
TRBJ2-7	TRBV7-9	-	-	CASSSDEQYF	TGTGCCAGCAGCTCCGACGAGCAGTACTTC
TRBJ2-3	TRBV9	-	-	CASSSRGPASGSTDTQYF	TGTGCCAGCAGCTCGAGGGGGCCGGCTAGCGGGAGCACAGATACGCAGTATTTT
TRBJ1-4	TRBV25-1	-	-	CASSESGRSSNEKLFF	TGTGCCAGCAGTGAATCGGGCAGGTCGAGTAATGAAAAACTGTTTTTT
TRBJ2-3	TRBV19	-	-	CASNRRYTDTQYF	TGTGCCAGTAATCGGCGGTACACAGATACGCAGTATTTT
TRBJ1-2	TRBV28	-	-	CASSLRGILNYGYTF	TGTGCCAGCAGTTTAAGGGGAATTCTAAACTATGGCTACACCTTC
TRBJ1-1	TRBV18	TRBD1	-	CASSPPTGEGTEAFF	TGTGCCAGCTCACCACCGACAGGGGAGGGCACTGAAGCTTTCTTT
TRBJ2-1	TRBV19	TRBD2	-	CASSTLTSGGAYNEQFF	TGTGCCAGTAGTACCTTGACTAGCGGGGGGGCCTACAATGAGCAGTTCTTC
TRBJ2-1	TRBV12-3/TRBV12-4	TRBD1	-	CASSRDRRAEQFF	TGTGCCAGCAGCCGGGACAGGAGGGCTGAGCAGTTCTTC
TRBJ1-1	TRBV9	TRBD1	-	CASSATPGQGGTEAFF	TGTGCCAGCAGCGCAACGCCGGGACAGGGTGGCACTGAAGCTTTCTTT
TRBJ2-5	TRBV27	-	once	CASSRLGGPQETQYF	TGTGCCAGCAGTCGCCTTGGCGGACCCCAAGAGACCCAGTACTTC
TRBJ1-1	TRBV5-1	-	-	CASSLASGTEAFF	TGCGCCAGCAGCTTGGCCAGTGGGACTGAAGCTTTCTTT
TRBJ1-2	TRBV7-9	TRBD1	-	CASSFGDRTGGHYGYTF	TGTGCCAGCAGCTTTGGCGACCGGACAGGGGGACACTATGGCTACACCTTC
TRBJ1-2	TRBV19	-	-	CASNGAPGETITRNYGYTF	TGTGCCAGTAATGGGGCTCCGGGAGAGACTATAACGAGGAACTATGGCTACACCTTC
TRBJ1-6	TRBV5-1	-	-	CASRLSGAPLHF	TGCGCCAGCAGATTATCAGGGGCACCCCTCCACTTT
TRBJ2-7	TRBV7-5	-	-	CARSLEAGRDSLTEQYF	TGTGCCAGAAGCTTAGAGGCCGGGCGGGACAGCCTAACCGAGCAGTACTTC
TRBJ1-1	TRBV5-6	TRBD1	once	CASSLGPGTANTEAFF	TGTGCCAGCAGCTTGGGGCCGGGGACAGCGAACACTGAAGCTTTCTTT
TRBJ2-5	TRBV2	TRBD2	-	CASSVGGGETQYF	TGTGCCAGCAGTGTGGGGGGGGGAGAGACCCAGTACTTC
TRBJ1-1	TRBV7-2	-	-	CASSLAGDTEAFF	TGTGCCAGCAGCTTAGCGGGGGACACTGAAGCTTTCTTT
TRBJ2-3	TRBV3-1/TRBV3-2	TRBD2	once	CASSQLLAGATDTQYF	TGTGCCAGCAGCCAACTTTTAGCGGGGGCCACAGATACGCAGTATTTT
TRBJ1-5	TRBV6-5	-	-	CASSRGVSNQPQHF	TGTGCCAGCAGCCGAGGGGTTAGCAATCAGCCCCAGCATTTT
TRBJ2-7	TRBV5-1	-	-	CASSLAQKSDEQYF	TGCGCCAGCAGCTTGGCCCAGAAATCGGACGAGCAGTACTTC
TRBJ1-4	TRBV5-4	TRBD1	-	CASSFQGAQSEKLFF	TGTGCCAGCAGCTTTCAGGGGGCGCAAAGTGAAAAACTGTTTTTT
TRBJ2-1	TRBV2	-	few	CASSTDREGEQFF	TGTGCCAGCAGTACGGACAGGGAGGGTGAGCAGTTCTTC
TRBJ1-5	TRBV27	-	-	CASSLYGVSNQPQHF	TGTGCCAGCAGTTTATATGGGGTGAGCAATCAGCCCCAGCATTTT
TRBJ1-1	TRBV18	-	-	CVSSVGTEAFF	TGTGTGTCTAGCGTCGGCACTGAAGCTTTCTTT
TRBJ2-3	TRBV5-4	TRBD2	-	CASRSGTSGTDTQYF	TGTGCCAGCAGGTCCGGGACTAGCGGCACAGATACGCAGTATTTT
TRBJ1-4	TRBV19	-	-	CASSITSRWGEKLFF	TGTGCCAGTAGTATAACTAGCCGCTGGGGTGAAAAACTGTTTTTT
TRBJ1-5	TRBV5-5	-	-	CASSSYSNQPQHF	TGTGCCAGCAGCTCATATAGCAATCAGCCCCAGCATTTT
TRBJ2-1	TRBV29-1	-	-	CSVEQGNNEQFF	TGCAGCGTTGAGCAAGGGAACAATGAGCAGTTCTTC
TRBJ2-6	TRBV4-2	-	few	CASSQEGVSGANVLTF	TGTGCCAGCAGCCAAGAAGGGGTCTCTGGGGCCAACGTCCTGACTTTC
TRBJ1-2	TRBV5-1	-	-	CASSFGSPGYGYTF	TGCGCCAGCAGCTTCGGGTCGCCGGGCTATGGCTACACCTTC
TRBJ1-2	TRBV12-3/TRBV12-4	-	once	CASSLTGSWGYTF	TGTGCCAGCAGTTTAACTGGGAGTTGGGGCTACACCTTC
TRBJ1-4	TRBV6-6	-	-	CASSYAYATNEKLFF	TGTGCCAGCAGTTACGCGTATGCAACTAATGAAAAACTGTTTTTT
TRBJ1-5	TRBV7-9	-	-	CASSTDSNQPQHF	TGTGCCAGCAGCACAGACAGCAATCAGCCCCAGCATTTT
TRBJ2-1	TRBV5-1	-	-	CASSLGPPRSDEQFF	TGCGCCAGCAGCTTGGGTCCCCCCCGGAGCGATGAGCAGTTCTTC
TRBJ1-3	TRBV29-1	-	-	CSVETTAGNTIYF	TGCAGCGTTGAAACGACAGCTGGAAACACCATATATTTT
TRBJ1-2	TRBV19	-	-	CASSPSLLSGYTF	TGTGCCAGTAGTCCCTCACTCCTCTCTGGCTACACCTTC
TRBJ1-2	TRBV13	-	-	CASSVRHRNYGYTF	TGTGCCAGCAGCGTGAGACACAGAAACTATGGCTACACCTTC
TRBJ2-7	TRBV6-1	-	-	CASRPATSSYEQYF	TGTGCCAGCAGGCCGGCTACAAGCTCCTACGAGCAGTACTTC
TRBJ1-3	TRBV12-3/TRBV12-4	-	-	CASGTGNTIYF	TGTGCCAGCGGGACTGGAAACACCATATATTTT
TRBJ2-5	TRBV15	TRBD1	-	CATSRDGTGTETQYF	TGTGCCACCAGCAGAGATGGGACAGGGACAGAGACCCAGTACTTC
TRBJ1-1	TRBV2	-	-	CASVSHTEAFF	TGTGCCAGTGTGAGTCACACTGAAGCTTTCTTT
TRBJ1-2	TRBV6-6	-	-	CASSYDTNYGYTF	TGTGCCAGCAGTTACGATACCAACTATGGCTACACCTTC
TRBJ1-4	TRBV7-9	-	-	CASSLVGREGEKLFF	TGTGCCAGCAGCTTAGTCGGCAGGGAAGGTGAAAAACTGTTTTTT
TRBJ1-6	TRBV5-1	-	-	CASSWTGRENSPLHF	TGCGCCAGCAGCTGGACGGGACGGGAGAATTCACCCCTCCACTTT
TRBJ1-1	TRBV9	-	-	CASSFTDSAGAFF	TGTGCCAGCAGCTTCACAGATTCAGCTGGGGCTTTCTTT
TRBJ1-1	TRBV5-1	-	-	CASSFGGPRTEAFF	TGCGCCAGCAGCTTCGGCGGACCGAGGACTGAAGCTTTCTTT
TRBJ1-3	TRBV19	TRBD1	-	CASTHLLGTGDSGNTIYF	TGTGCCAGTACTCATCTTCTCGGGACAGGGGATTCTGGAAACACCATATATTTT
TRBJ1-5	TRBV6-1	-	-	CASSARTEVYSNQPQHF	TGTGCCAGCAGTGCTAGGACAGAAGTCTATAGCAATCAGCCCCAGCATTTT